Described below is a single TCR beta chain sequence and its context. This sample is part of a study of blood T cell repertoires in COVID-19. Whole-study context: From the United States, Italy and Spain came samples of acute and convalescent COVID-19.

Some clones are missing from TCRdb's copy, which holds only in-frame ones; the method was immunoSEQ multiplex PCR. Found here are 30,000 or so clones, around 82% of them singletons; the top ten hold under 50%. Germline values: CDR1 KGHSH, CDR2 LQKENI. J lost 5 bases, V lost 2 bases, and 1 base had no gene match. CDR3 length: 15 residues. Sequenced: peripheral blood. The chain uses TRBV18 and TRBJ2-1; 12 bases align to TRBD2. This clonotype originated in a man older than 75 with active or convalescent COVID-19. The chain's CDR3 is CASSPRLAGDNEQFF. As DNA, the CDR3 is TGTGCCAGCTCACCAAGACTAGCGGGGGACAATGAGCAGTTCTTC.